This entry lists 30 T cell receptor beta chains sequenced from one sample in a study of blood T cell repertoires in COVID-19. Repertoires were generated with immunoSEQ multiplex PCR, while TCRdb's copy carries only in-frame clones and drops some. The table shows about 120,000 clones, with 85% to 90% occurring only once. The specimen sequenced was peripheral blood. The receptors here all came from a human donor with acute or convalescent COVID-19. The donor label of this sample is uncertain.

The rearrangement uses TRBV27 and TRBJ1-4, with a weak D call TRBD1 (5 bases). There are 15 residues in the CDR3. V dropped 0 bases and J dropped 12 bases, with 17 bases sitting between them. Germline-derived CDR1 and CDR2 are MNHEY and SMNVEV (reference sequence). CDR3 loop: CASSLSAGRPRELFF. The CDR3 bases are TGTGCCAGCAGTTTATCGGCAGGGCGCCCCCGGGAACTGTTTTTT.

The rearrangement links TRBV5-1 to TRBJ2-3; D is perhaps TRBD2 (5 bases). Germline lookup yields CDR1 SGHRS and CDR2 YFSETQ. Trimming left V 0 bases short and J 9 bases short, with 14 bases between. CDR3 length: 14 amino acids. CDR3: CASSLEVFTGTQYF. CDR3 DNA sequence: TGCGCCAGCAGCTTGGAAGTCTTCACGGGGACGCAGTATTTT.

The chain combines TRBV14 with TRBJ2-1; D might be TRBD2 (7 bases). The CDR3 length is 20 residues. V lost 3 bases and J 3 bases, leaving 27 bases between the germline ends. From germline, CDR1 is SGHDN and CDR2 FVKESK. This CDR3 is CASSHPARRRGGGVYNEQFF. The CDR3 DNA reads as TGTGCCAGCAGCCACCCAGCCCGGCGTAGGGGGGGAGGGGTCTACAATGAGCAGTTCTTC.

The gene calls are TRBV28 and TRBJ1-4; D is uncertain. Germline V CDR1 and CDR2: MDHEN, SYDVKM. The CDR3 runs to 16 residues. Trimming took 4 bases from V and 6 from J, leaving 18 bases between them. DNA of the CDR3: TGTGCCAGCAGTTCAGTAACTAGCCCTGATTATGAAAAACTGTTTTTT. Amino acid sequence: CASSSVTSPDYEKLFF.

The gene calls are TRBV11-2 and TRBJ1-1; unclear D gene. CDR1 SGHAT and CDR2 FQNNGV come from the germline V gene. The V and J ends lost 7 bases and 0 bases respectively, with 12 bases between them. The CDR3 spans 14 residues. For the CDR3, the DNA is TGTGCCAGCACCCGCGGCCGCGTGAACACTGAAGCTTTCTTT. Amino acid sequence: CASTRGRVNTEAFF.

The chain combines TRBV5-1 with TRBJ1-1, with 7 bases lining up with TRBD1. Per the germline V gene, CDR1 is SGHRS and CDR2 is YFSETQ. With 4 bases clipped from V and 8 bases from J, the junction kept 5 bases outside the gene matches. CDR3 length equals 12 residues. The DNA for the CDR3 is TGCGCCAGCAGCAGGACAGGACCCGAAGCTTTCTTT. Its translation is CASSRTGPEAFF.

V is TRBV27 and J is TRBJ2-5, with 8 bases identical to TRBD1. The CDR3 consists of 13 residues. Trimming took 7 bases from V and 4 from J; bases not matched to a gene: 5. Germline values: CDR1 MNHEY, CDR2 SMNVEV (reference sequence). The CDR3 DNA reads as TGTGCCAGCAAGAGGACAGGGAGAGAGACCCAGTACTTC. Amino acid sequence: CASKRTGRETQYF.

The chain carries TRBV29-1 and TRBJ2-1, with 8 bases matching TRBD1. This CDR3 is built from 14 residues. V gave up 7 bases and J gave up 2 bases; unmatched junction bases: 7. In germline, CDR1 is SQVTM, CDR2 ANQGSEA. The CDR3 here is CSAGQGLTYNEQFF. The DNA of the CDR3 is TGCAGCGCCGGACAGGGCTTAACCTACAATGAGCAGTTCTTC.

The J gene is TRBJ2-1, the V gene TRBV11-3, with D possibly matching TRBD1 (6 bases). V was cut by 3 bases and J by 4 bases, with 13 bases left in between. Germline V gene data show CDR1 as SGHNT and CDR2 as YENEEA. The CDR3 covers 15 residues. The CDR3 reads CASSFTGRGYNEQFF. The CDR3 coding sequence is TGTGCCAGCAGCTTCACGGGCAGGGGTTACAATGAGCAGTTCTTC.

This clone was counted only a few times. The chain uses TRBV5-1 and TRBJ2-1, with D perhaps matching TRBD1 (6 bases). CDR3 length equals 15 residues. The germline CDR1 and CDR2 sequences are SGHRS and YFSETQ. The V gene lost 3 bases and the J gene lost 2 bases, with 12 bases spanning the gap. CDR3: CASSSGAPPYNEQFF. In nucleotides, the CDR3 is TGCGCCAGCAGCTCAGGGGCCCCACCCTACAATGAGCAGTTCTTC.

V is TRBV6-2 or TRBV6-3 and J is TRBJ2-7, with D hard to call. CDR1 and CDR2 from the germline V gene are MNHEY and SVGEGT. The CDR3 loop spans 13 amino acids. Trimming removed 0 bases from V and 1 base from J, with 4 bases in between. CDR3 amino acids: CASSYSASYEQYF. The CDR3 DNA reads as TGTGCCAGCAGTTACTCAGCGTCCTACGAGCAGTACTTC.

The chain couples TRBV2 to TRBJ1-3; D is unresolved. The CDR3 consists of 12 residues. Trimming shortened V by 5 bases and J by 4 bases, and 6 bases separated the two germline ends. CDR1 and CDR2 from the germline V gene are SNHLY and FYNNEI. CDR3 nucleotides: TGTGCCAGCAGTCCACAGGGAAACACCATATATTTT. Residues: CASSPQGNTIYF.

The CDR3 nucleotides are TGTGCCAGCAGGGGGACAAGCGCTGGCTATGGCTACACCTTC. This encodes CASRGTSAGYGYTF. The rearrangement links TRBV6-5 to TRBJ1-2, with a possible D match to TRBD1 (6 bases). The CDR3 is 14 amino acids. Germline V gene data show CDR1 as MNHEY and CDR2 as SVGAGI. V gave up 6 bases and J gave up 4 bases, with 15 bases separating them.

The chain combines TRBV6-6 with TRBJ1-2; D is unresolved. V gave up 7 bases and J gave up 4 bases, with 13 bases separating them. The CDR3 contains 13 residues. Per the germline V gene, CDR1 is MNHNY and CDR2 is SVGAGI (reference sequence). The CDR3: CASTTAGLYGYTF. In DNA, the CDR3 is TGTGCCAGCACCACGGCTGGGCTCTATGGCTACACCTTC.

V is TRBV5-1 and J is TRBJ2-7; TRBD2 agrees at 9 bases. The germline V gene has CDR1 SGHRS and CDR2 YFSETQ. The V gene end was trimmed by 5 bases and the J gene end by 2 bases; junction bases not matched to a gene: 8. This CDR3 has 15 residues. CDR3 residues: CASSYLAGETYEQYF. The CDR3 DNA follows: TGCGCCAGCAGTTACTTAGCGGGAGAAACCTACGAGCAGTACTTC.

The CDR3 DNA sequence: TGTGCCAGCAGCTTCCATGAGGCTGAAAAACTGTTTTTT. This gives the protein CASSFHEAEKLFF. The genes are TRBV3-1 (or the pseudogene TRBV3-2) and TRBJ1-4; D is ambiguous. The CDR3 contains 13 residues. V was cut by 5 bases and J by 7 bases, with 11 bases left in between. Germline loops: CDR1 LGHDT, CDR2 YNNKEL (reference sequence).

The chain uses TRBV5-6 and TRBJ2-1; no clear D gene. CDR1 is SGHDT and CDR2 is YYEEEE in the germline V gene. V was trimmed by 2 bases and J by 8 bases, leaving 5 bases between them. The CDR3 is 11 amino acids. The CDR3 sequence: CASSFFYEQFF. The DNA of the CDR3 is TGTGCCAGCAGCTTTTTCTATGAGCAGTTCTTC.

V and J are TRBV28 and TRBJ2-7; maybe TRBD2 (8 bases). The germline V gene has CDR1 MDHEN and CDR2 SYDVKM. The CDR3 has 15 residues. V was pared by 4 bases and J by 1 base, with 14 bases between. This CDR3 reads CASSSGGTASYEQYF. Written as DNA, the CDR3 is TGTGCCAGCAGTTCGGGGGGGACAGCATCCTACGAGCAGTACTTC.

The chain recombines TRBV19 with TRBJ1-6; maybe TRBD1 (5 bases). The CDR3 runs to 12 residues. From germline, CDR1 is LNHDA and CDR2 SQIVND (reference sequence). Trimming shortened V by 2 bases and J by 10 bases, and 6 bases separated the two germline ends. The CDR3: CASSIRQSPLHF. In DNA form, the CDR3 reads TGTGCCAGTAGTATACGACAGTCACCCCTCCACTTT.

The sample holds one count of this clone. The rearrangement joins TRBV24-1 to TRBJ1-2; TRBD1 agrees at 7 bases. Germline V gene data show CDR1 as KGHDR and CDR2 as SFDVKD. The V segment lost 0 bases and the J segment 2 bases; nucleotides outside the gene matches: 2. This CDR3 has 15 amino acids. This CDR3 is CATSDLSTGNYGYTF. Written as DNA, the CDR3 is TGTGCCACCAGTGATTTGTCGACAGGGAACTATGGCTACACCTTC.

This clone was observed a single time. The chain uses TRBV18 and TRBJ2-2; 7 bases align to TRBD1. Germline-derived CDR1 and CDR2 are KGHSH and LQKENI. There are 13 residues in the CDR3. Trimming cost V 4 bases and J 9 bases; bases outside gene matches: 5. The CDR3 DNA is TGTGCCAGCTCACGGCCGACAGGGAGGGAGCTGTTTTTT. Its translation is CASSRPTGRELFF.

Regarding this clone: This same CDR3 is encoded by further DNA sequences in the sample. V and J are TRBV18 and TRBJ2-7; TRBD1 matches 7 bases. Looked up from germline, CDR1 is KGHSH and CDR2 is LQKENI. The V gene end was trimmed by 3 bases and the J gene end by 3 bases; junction bases not matched to a gene: 5. The CDR3 runs to 14 residues. Written as DNA, the CDR3 is TGTGCCAGCTCACCCAGACAGGGCGTCTACGAGCAGTACTTC. It is translated as CASSPRQGVYEQYF.

The chain links TRBV7-6 to TRBJ2-5; 7 bases line up with TRBD2. This CDR3 region has 16 residues. V lost 5 bases and J lost 5; bases outside the gene matches: 14. The germline V gene has CDR1 SGHVS and CDR2 FNYEAQ. CDR3 nucleotide sequence: TGTGCCAGCAGCAAGGAGGCGGGACTATTAGGGGAGACCCAGTACTTC. Protein product: CASSKEAGLLGETQYF.

The chain has TRBV6-2 or TRBV6-3 and TRBJ1-5; D is ambiguous. V was cut by 2 bases and J by 6 bases, with 14 bases left in between. This CDR3 spans 15 amino acids. CDR1 and CDR2 from the germline V gene are MNHEY and SVGEGT. Written as DNA, the CDR3 is TGTGCCAGCAGTTACCTCAAATCTTTCGGTCAGCCCCAGCATTTT. Translating gives CASSYLKSFGQPQHF.

This sequence joins TRBV7-9 and TRBJ2-1; the D gene is possibly TRBD1 (6 bases). The CDR3 is 15 amino acids. Germline V gene data show CDR1 as SEHNR and CDR2 as FQNEAQ (reference sequence). Trimming removed 5 bases from V and 6 bases from J, with 17 bases in between. The CDR3 DNA is TGTGCCAGCAGCGCCTCCGGGACACCCCTCAATGAGCAGTTCTTC. Amino acids: CASSASGTPLNEQFF.

The chain employs TRBV27 and TRBJ2-2; D not resolved. In germline, CDR1 is MNHEY, CDR2 SMNVEV (reference sequence). This CDR3 has 14 residues. V was trimmed by 2 bases and J by 1 base, leaving 5 bases between them. CDR3 sequence (DNA): TGTGCCAGCAGTTTAGGCCAGAACACCGGGGAGCTGTTTTTT. Residues: CASSLGQNTGELFF.

The chain recombines TRBV18 with TRBJ2-7, with TRBD2 matching over 9 bases. V dropped 1 base and J dropped 1; count of bases not matched to a gene: 14. The CDR3 is 19 amino acids. Germline V lookup: CDR1 KGHSH, CDR2 LQKENI. The CDR3 DNA is TGTGCCAGCTCACCACGAGCTAGTGGTAGCGGGAGAGGGTCCTACGAGCAGTACTTC. Protein product: CASSPRASGSGRGSYEQYF.

CDR3 protein: CASQRGGGYTF. The CDR3 bases are TGTGCCTCCCAACGGGGTGGGGGCTACACCTTC. This chain connects TRBV28 to TRBJ1-2; D unresolved. Germline assignment: CDR1 MDHEN and CDR2 SYDVKM. Trimming left V 11 bases short and J 8 bases short, with 15 bases between. This CDR3 has 11 amino acids.

Of note for this clone: Other DNA sequences in this specimen translate into the identical CDR3. The CDR3 sequence is CASSYGQGSYEQYF. The CDR3 region has the DNA TGTGCCAGCAGCTACGGACAGGGGAGTTACGAGCAGTACTTC. The J gene is TRBJ2-7, the V gene TRBV6-5, with 9 bases identical to TRBD1. Germline CDR1 and CDR2: MNHEY and SVGAGI. Trimming removed 6 bases from V and 4 bases from J; junction bases left unmatched: 7. The CDR3 has 14 amino acids.

The V call is TRBV5-1, the J call TRBJ2-2; 8 nucleotides align to TRBD2. Germline V CDR1 and CDR2: SGHRS, YFSETQ. This CDR3 region has 14 residues. Trimming cost V 2 bases and J 8 bases; bases outside gene matches: 5. The chain's CDR3 is CASSFSGGTGELFF. The CDR3 DNA is TGCGCCAGCAGCTTCAGCGGGGGTACGGGGGAGCTGTTTTTT.